This entry lists 17 T cell receptor beta chains sequenced from one sample in a study of blood T cell repertoires in COVID-19. Data came from immunoSEQ multiplex PCR; TCRdb stores just in-frame clones and leaves some out. The sample has around 60,000 clones, more than 75% seen once; the top ten hold around 1.3%. The sequencing input was peripheral blood. The origin of the receptors is a man between 60 and 75 years old with acute or convalescent COVID-19.

Comment on this clone: The junction differs from germline at one of its ends, possibly a read error. J is TRBJ2-3 and V is TRBV3-1 (or the pseudogene TRBV3-2), with D possibly being TRBD2 (6 bases). The CDR3 has 16 residues. Germline CDR1 is LGHDT and CDR2 is YNNKEL (reference sequence). The CDR3 DNA follows: TGTGCCAGCAGCAAAGATCCGGGGGAGACCACAGATACGCAGTATTTT. Its protein is CASSKDPGETTDTQYF.

This chain uses TRBV15 with TRBJ2-5, with TRBD1 matching 8 bases. Germline trimming cut 3 bases from V and 3 bases from J; bases unmatched to any gene: 6. This CDR3 is 15 amino acids long. The V gene's germline CDR1 is LNHNV and CDR2 YYDKDF (reference sequence). For the CDR3, the DNA is TGTGCCACCAGCAGGGGACAGGCAGCGGAAGAGACCCAGTACTTC. It specifies CATSRGQAAEETQYF.

The chain couples TRBV6-5 to TRBJ2-7; D remains unclear. The CDR3 has 14 residues. Per germline, CDR1 MNHEY and CDR2 SVGAGI. Trimming pared 7 bases from V and 0 bases from J, leaving 13 bases between. This CDR3 is CASTATQSSYEQYF. CDR3 DNA sequence: TGTGCCAGCACCGCGACACAGAGCTCCTACGAGCAGTACTTC.

The chain combines TRBV5-1 with TRBJ1-5, with D hard to call. The CDR3 runs to 15 residues. The V end lost 0 bases, the J end lost 1 base, and 8 bases lay between the germline ends. CDR1 and CDR2 from the germline V gene are SGHRS and YFSETQ. As DNA, the CDR3 is TGCGCCAGCAGCTTGGCCGGGAGAAGCAATCAGCCCCAGCATTTT. Protein: CASSLAGRSNQPQHF.

The chain combines TRBV19 with TRBJ1-4, with a weak D call TRBD1 (5 bases). V was pared by 4 bases and J by 5 bases, with 14 bases between. The CDR3 loop spans 15 amino acids. Per germline, CDR1 LNHDA and CDR2 SQIVND (reference sequence). For the CDR3, the DNA is TGTGCCAGTAGTACCGCTCAGGGTATCAATGAAAAACTGTTTTTT. The encoded protein is CASSTAQGINEKLFF.

The chain is built from TRBV27 and TRBJ2-1, with TRBD2 identical over 12 bases. Looked up from germline, CDR1 is MNHEY and CDR2 is SMNVEV (reference sequence). Trimming cost V 0 bases and J 0 bases; bases outside gene matches: 9. The CDR3 spans 20 residues. CDR3 DNA: TGTGCCAGCAGTTTATCCCCCCCGGGACTAGCGGGTGGCTCCTACAATGAGCAGTTCTTC. Translated: CASSLSPPGLAGGSYNEQFF.

In DNA, the CDR3 is TGCGCCAGCAGCTTCGGAGACTACGAGCAGTACTTC. Translating it yields CASSFGDYEQYF. The chain combines TRBV5-1 with TRBJ2-7, with D unclear. With 2 bases removed from V and 3 bases from J, the gap between germline ends came to 6 bases. The CDR3 loop spans 12 amino acids. Germline loops: CDR1 SGHRS, CDR2 YFSETQ. The full variable domain, completed using reference TRBV5-1 and TRBJ2-7, is KAGVTQTPRYLIKTRGQQVTLSCSPISGHRSVSWYQQTPGQGLQFLFEYFSETQRNKGNFPGRFSGRQFSNSRSEMNVSTLELGDSALYLCASSFGDYEQYFGPGTRLTVT.

The chain carries TRBV19 and TRBJ1-2; perhaps TRBD1 as D (5 bases). The CDR3 runs 15 residues. V was clipped by 5 bases and J by 4 bases, with 17 bases between them. CDR1 LNHDA and CDR2 SQIVND come from the germline V gene (reference sequence). The CDR3 DNA follows: TGTGCCAGTAGTTCTCAATACGGGGGGTTCTATGGCTACACCTTC. Translated: CASSSQYGGFYGYTF.

This chain joins TRBV2 and TRBJ1-5, with D possibly matching TRBD1 (5 bases). CDR1 and CDR2 (germline): SNHLY, FYNNEI. Trimming cost V 6 bases and J 0 bases, with 12 bases left between them. The CDR3 extends over 15 amino acids. The CDR3 is CASRADKNSNQPQHF. CDR3 sequence (DNA): TGTGCCAGCAGGGCGGACAAGAATAGCAATCAGCCCCAGCATTTT.

This clone has a handful of counts. The sample carries other DNA sequences with the same CDR3. The J gene is TRBJ1-4, the V gene TRBV19, with 8 bases fitting TRBD1. There are 13 residues in the CDR3. Trimming took 6 bases from V and 7 from J; bases not matched to a gene: 4. The germline gives CDR1 LNHDA, CDR2 SQIVND (reference sequence). CDR3 DNA: TGTGCCAGTAGCGACAGGGGCGGTGAAAAACTGTTTTTT. Amino acid sequence: CASSDRGGEKLFF.

The V gene is TRBV10-1, the J gene TRBJ1-4; TRBD1 matches at 10 bases. The CDR3 has 14 amino acids. J gave up 8 bases and V 5 bases, and 5 bases lay outside the gene matches. From germline, CDR1 is WNHNN and CDR2 SYGVQD (reference sequence). The CDR3 spells CASSPGQGREKLFF. The CDR3 nucleotides are TGCGCCAGCAGTCCGGGACAGGGGAGAGAAAAACTGTTTTTT.

The chain recombines TRBV5-1 with TRBJ1-1; possibly TRBD1 for D (5 bases). Germline V CDR1 and CDR2: SGHRS, YFSETQ. This CDR3 is 13 amino acids long. Trimming removed 0 bases from V and 7 bases from J, with 10 bases in between. CDR3 sequence (DNA): TGCGCCAGCAGCTTGGTGGGGGGATTTGAAGCTTTCTTT. This codes for CASSLVGGFEAFF.

The gene calls are TRBV30 and TRBJ1-1; D may be TRBD1 (6 bases). From germline, CDR1 is GTSNPN and CDR2 SVGIG (reference sequence). Trimming took 0 bases from V and 1 from J, leaving 12 bases between them. The CDR3 length is 15 residues. CDR3 region: CAWSVTRTENTEAFF. The CDR3 region has the DNA TGTGCCTGGAGTGTAACCCGGACAGAGAACACTGAAGCTTTCTTT.

The rearrangement joins TRBV7-9 to TRBJ1-1; possible D gene TRBD1, 5 bases. V dropped 5 bases and J dropped 1 base, with 14 bases sitting between them. Germline V lookup: CDR1 SEHNR, CDR2 FQNEAQ (reference sequence). This CDR3 is 15 amino acids long. In DNA, the CDR3 is TGTGCCAGCAGCGCCAGGACATGGTCGAACACTGAAGCTTTCTTT. This sequence encodes CASSARTWSNTEAFF.

The chain combines TRBV19 with TRBJ1-5, with TRBD1 matching 7 bases. The CDR3 totals 14 residues. V lost 7 bases and J lost 1; bases outside the gene matches: 4. Germline CDR1 reads LNHDA; CDR2 reads SQIVND (reference sequence). For the CDR3, the DNA is TGTGCCAGTACTTGGGACAGAAGCAATCAGCCCCAGCATTTT. It encodes CASTWDRSNQPQHF.

The rearrangement uses TRBV27 and TRBJ2-7; TRBD1 is a possible D gene (6 bases). Germline V lookup: CDR1 MNHEY, CDR2 SMNVEV (reference sequence). The ends were cut back, 3 bases at V and 3 bases at J, with 9 bases in the middle. This CDR3 contains 13 residues. CDR3 DNA sequence: TGTGCCAGCAGTTTGGACAGAAACTACGAGCAGTACTTC. Its protein product is CASSLDRNYEQYF.

This chain joins TRBV3-1 (or the pseudogene TRBV3-2) and TRBJ2-3; weak D call: TRBD2 (5 bases). This CDR3 comprises 16 residues. Germline values: CDR1 LGHDT, CDR2 YNNKEL (reference sequence). V was pared by 1 base and J by 4 bases, with 15 bases between. The CDR3 region has the DNA TGTGCCAGCAGCCAAGTTTTGCTAGCCCGGGCAGATACGCAGTATTTT. It is translated as CASSQVLLARADTQYF.